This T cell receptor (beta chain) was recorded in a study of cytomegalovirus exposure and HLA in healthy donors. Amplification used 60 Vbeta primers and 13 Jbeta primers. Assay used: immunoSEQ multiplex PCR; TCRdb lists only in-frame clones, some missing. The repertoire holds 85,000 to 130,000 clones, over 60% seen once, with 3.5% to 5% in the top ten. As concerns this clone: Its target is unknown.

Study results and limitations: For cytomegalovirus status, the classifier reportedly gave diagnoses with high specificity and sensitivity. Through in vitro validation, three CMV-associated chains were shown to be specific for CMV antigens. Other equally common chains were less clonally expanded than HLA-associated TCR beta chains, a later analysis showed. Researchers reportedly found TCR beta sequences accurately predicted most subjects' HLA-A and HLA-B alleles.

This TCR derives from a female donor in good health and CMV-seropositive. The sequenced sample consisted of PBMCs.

CDR3 sequence: CASSPTGTGSTGELFF. CDR3 sequence (DNA): TGTGCCAGCTCACCCACCGGGACAGGATCCACCGGGGAGCTGTTTTTT. The chain uses TRBV18 and TRBJ2-2; 8 bases map to TRBD1. The ends lost 3 bases at V and 4 bases at J; junction bases unmatched: 7. Germline values: CDR1 KGHSH, CDR2 LQKENI. This CDR3 is built from 16 residues.